This section outlines one TCR beta chain sequence together with its context. The entry originates in a study of blood T cell repertoires in COVID-19. This table comes from immunoSEQ multiplex PCR, and its TCRdb copy is limited to in-frame clones, with some not included. This table holds about 44,000 clones, around four fifths found once. The CDR3 length is 13 residues. Germline V gene data show CDR1 as KGHSH and CDR2 as LQKENI. Trimming cost V 5 bases and J 6 bases, with 13 bases left between them. Material for sequencing was peripheral blood. This TCR derives from a human donor in a cohort sampled during active COVID-19. V gene TRBV18 combines with J gene TRBJ1-2; D may be TRBD1 (6 bases). For the CDR3, the DNA is TGTGCCAGCTCAACGGACAGAATGCATGGCTACACCTTC. It translates to CASSTDRMHGYTF.